This T cell receptor (beta chain) was profiled in a study of blood T cell repertoires in COVID-19 (dated by TCRdb to the early 2020s). For context, the study as a whole: Samples covering the acute and convalescent phases of COVID-19 were provided by collaborators in the United States, Italy and Spain. The prospective study material was composed of cDNA or gDNA derived from T cells, B-cell-depleted T cells, or PBMCs. The repertoires were released in a freely available public database intended as a resource for research on the immune response to SARS-CoV-2. The dataset comprised deeply sampled blood TCRbeta repertoires from subjects exposed to, actively infected with, or recovered from COVID-19. Nearly every sample came with metadata listing a de-identified subject ID, COVID-19 status, age in years and sex. Where available, HLA class I and class II types were obtained from metadata supplied by the sample provider rather than from assay-based typing. Samples came from the ongoing ImmuneRACE study (first 160 participants) plus 1,254 subjects from 6 global collaborators.

The CDR3 sequence holds 14 residues, the cysteine and phenylalanine included. Just CDR3 DNA is preserved here, 42 bases in frame from base 1. From the germline V gene, CDR1 is SGHRS and CDR2 is YFSETQ. V lost 5 bases and J lost 5 bases; the stretch between them is 14 bases long. Collaborating institutions collected whole blood in K2EDTA tubes following their own protocols. For TCRbeta analysis, collaborator samples were shipped as frozen whole blood, as isolated PBMCs, or as DNA extracted from either sample type. TCRbeta CDR3 regions were amplified from genomic DNA by means of the immunoSEQ Assay, a bias-controlled multiplex PCR. The source study handled its data this way. Within the assay, amplification of reference gene primers was used to estimate how many nucleated cells each sample contained. To quantify the absolute abundance of each unique TCRbeta CDR3 rearrangement, sequence reads were collapsed and filtered. For each sample, productive Simpson clonality was calculated as the square root of Simpson's diversity index across productive rearrangements. The table was pulled from immuneACCESS by TCRdb, which kept in-frame rearrangements only. Such tables lose some clones; where checked, under half of the loss comes from unresolved V genes, and the rest has no known cause. The V and J calls and the clone size are those of that table, but D and trimming were determined from the DNA. This sample has approximately 240,000 clones in its table, and 70% to 90% of those were observed once. The ten largest clones take up 5% to 8% of the sample.

As regards this clone: There is no known antigen for this receptor. Base qualities were left out, and no much larger clone turns up one base away.

What the research found in general, with its limitations: How much clinical and demographic metadata was included differed by source and by participant, and the metadata was provided uncurated.

The origin of this receptor is a woman aged 55-75 years with active or convalescent COVID-19. Sequenced sample: peripheral blood. The chain is made from TRBV5-1 and TRBJ2-1, and perhaps TRBD1 as D gene, on 6 matching bases. The CDR3 in this case is CASRGGEHDNEQFF. The sequenced DNA is TGCGCCAGCAGAGGGGGAGAACACGACAATGAGCAGTTCTTC. The reference TRBV5-1 and TRBJ2-1 proteins fill in what lies around the CDR3, so the full variable domain reads KAGVTQTPRYLIKTRGQQVTLSCSPISGHRSVSWYQQTPGQGLQFLFEYFSETQRNKGNFPGRFSGRQFSNSRSEMNVSTLELGDSALYLCASRGGEHDNEQFFGPGTRLTVL.